The source of this T cell receptor (beta chain) is a study of blood T cell repertoires in COVID-19. In the study overall: Italy, Spain and the United States were the sources of the convalescent and acute COVID-19 samples. T cells, B-cell-depleted T cells, or PBMCs supplied cDNA or gDNA.

Profiled with immunoSEQ multiplex PCR; TCRdb holds only in-frame clones, not every one. The sample holds roughly 400,000 clones, roughly 88% seen once. The V gene lost 3 bases and the J gene lost 2 bases, with 16 bases spanning the gap. The CDR3 totals 16 residues. Germline V gene data show CDR1 as KGHSH and CDR2 as LQKENI. Enrolled through a virtual design, the participants were between about 18 and 100 years of age and came from roughly 22 US areas. Sequenced: PBMCs or T cells enriched from blood (not recorded which). The J gene is TRBJ1-2, the V gene TRBV18; D remains ambiguous. This TCR was recovered from a man younger than 35 who had recovered from COVID-19. DNA of the CDR3: TGTGCCAGCTCACCCGGGGTTGGGCAGACCAACTATGGCTACACCTTC. This translates into CASSPGVGQTNYGYTF.